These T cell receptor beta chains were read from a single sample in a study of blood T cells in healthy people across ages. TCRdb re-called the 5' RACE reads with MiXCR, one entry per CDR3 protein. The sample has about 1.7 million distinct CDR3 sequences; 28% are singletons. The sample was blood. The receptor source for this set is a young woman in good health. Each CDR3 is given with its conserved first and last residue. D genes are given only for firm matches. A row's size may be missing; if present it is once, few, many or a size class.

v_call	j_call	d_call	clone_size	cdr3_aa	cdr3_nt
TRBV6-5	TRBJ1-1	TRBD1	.	CASSKWTGGVEAFF	TGTGCCAGCAGTAAATGGACAGGGGGCGTTGAAGCTTTCTTT
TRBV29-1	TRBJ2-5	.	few	CSVDPRRGEGTQYF	TGCAGCGTTGACCCAAGGAGGGGAGAGGGGACCCAGTACTTC
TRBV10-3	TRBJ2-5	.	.	CAISATDQETQYF	TGTGCCATCAGTGCGACAGACCAAGAGACCCAGTACTTC
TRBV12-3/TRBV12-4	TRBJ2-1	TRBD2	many	CASRPTSGSSYNEQFF	TGTGCCAGCAGACCGACTAGCGGGAGCTCCTACAATGAGCAGTTCTTC
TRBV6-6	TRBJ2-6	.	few	CASEAGTGANVLTF	TGTGCCAGCGAGGCCGGAACTGGGGCCAACGTCCTGACTTTC
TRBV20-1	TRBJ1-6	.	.	CSASLGWQTKSNSPLHF	TGCAGTGCTAGCCTCGGATGGCAGACAAAATCGAATTCACCCCTCCACTTT
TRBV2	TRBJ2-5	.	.	CASTREGREQETQYF	TGTGCCAGCACCAGAGAGGGACGGGAACAAGAGACCCAGTACTTC
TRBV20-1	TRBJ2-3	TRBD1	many	CSASPDRGITDTQYF	TGCAGTGCTAGCCCTGACAGGGGCATAACAGATACGCAGTATTTT
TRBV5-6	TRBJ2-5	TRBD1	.	CASSSQGARYNEQYF	TGTGCCAGCAGCTCGCAGGGGGCCCGGTACAATGAGCAGTACTTC
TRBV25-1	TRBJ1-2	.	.	CASRLRDGSDGYTF	TGTGCCAGCCGACTTCGGGACGGTTCGGACGGCTACACCTTC
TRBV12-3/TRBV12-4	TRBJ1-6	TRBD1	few	CASSLRTGRNSPLHF	TGTGCCAGCAGTCTGCGGACAGGGCGGAATTCACCCCTCCACTTT
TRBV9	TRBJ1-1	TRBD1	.	CASSVRDRGETEAFF	TGTGCCAGCAGTGTTAGGGACAGGGGAGAAACTGAAGCTTTCTTT
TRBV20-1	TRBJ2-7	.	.	CSARVPLGGSYEQYF	TGCAGTGCTAGAGTTCCTTTGGGCGGTTCCTACGAGCAGTACTTC
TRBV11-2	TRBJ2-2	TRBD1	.	CASSLTGETGELFF	TGTGCCAGCAGCTTGACAGGGGAAACCGGGGAGCTGTTTTTT
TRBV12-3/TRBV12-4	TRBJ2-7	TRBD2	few	CASSFIGLAGGPHEQYF	TGTGCCAGCAGTTTCATTGGACTAGCGGGAGGGCCCCACGAGCAGTACTTC
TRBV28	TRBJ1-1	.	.	CASSLVGPMTEAFF	TGTGCCAGCAGTTTAGTCGGGCCGATGACTGAAGCTTTCTTT
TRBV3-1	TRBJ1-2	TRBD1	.	CASSQGTGSYGYTF	TGTGCCAGCAGCCAAGGGACAGGGTCCTATGGCTACACCTTC
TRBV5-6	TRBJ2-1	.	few	CASSWTTYSEQFF	TGTGCCAGCAGCTGGACGACCTACAGTGAGCAGTTCTTC
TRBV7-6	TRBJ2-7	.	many	CASSLAIGVAYEQYF	TGTGCCAGCAGCTTAGCGATCGGAGTAGCCTACGAGCAGTACTTC
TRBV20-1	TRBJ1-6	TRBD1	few	CSARDGGGQRSSPLHF	TGCAGTGCTAGAGATGGAGGGGGACAGAGATCTTCACCCCTCCACTTT
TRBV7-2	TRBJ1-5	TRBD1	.	CASSLKSRGHQPQHF	TGTGCCAGCAGCTTAAAGAGCAGGGGGCATCAGCCCCAGCATTTT
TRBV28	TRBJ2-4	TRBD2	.	CASSLRGDKNIQYF	TGTGCCAGCAGTCTACGGGGGGACAAAAACATTCAGTACTTC
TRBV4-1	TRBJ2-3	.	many	CASSQEAGTQYF	TGCGCCAGCAGCCAAGAAGCTGGTACGCAGTATTTT
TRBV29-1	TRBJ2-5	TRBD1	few	CSVGGQGVRETQYF	TGCAGCGTTGGGGGACAGGGGGTTCGGGAGACCCAGTACTTC
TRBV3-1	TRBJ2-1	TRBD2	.	CASSQVSAGVEQFF	TGTGCCAGCAGCCAAGTTTCTGCGGGAGTTGAGCAGTTCTTC
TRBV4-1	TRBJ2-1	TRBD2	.	CASAPPGGNEQFF	TGCGCCAGCGCCCCCCCGGGGGGCAATGAGCAGTTCTTC
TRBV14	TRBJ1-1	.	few	CASSQTDGEAFF	TGTGCCAGCAGCCAGACAGATGGTGAAGCTTTCTTT
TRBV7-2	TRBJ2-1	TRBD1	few	CASLARTGTGLLNEQFF	TGTGCCAGCCTTGCAAGAACCGGGACAGGCCTTTTGAATGAGCAGTTCTTC
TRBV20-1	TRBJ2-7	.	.	CSTSWGTEQYF	TGCAGTACTAGTTGGGGAACCGAGCAGTACTTC
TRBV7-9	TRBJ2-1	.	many	CASSLVYNEQFF	TGCGCCAGCAGCTTGGTTTACAATGAGCAGTTCTTC
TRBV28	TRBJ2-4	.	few	CASSSAGHGIQYF	TGTGCCAGCAGTTCCGCCGGGCACGGCATTCAGTACTTC
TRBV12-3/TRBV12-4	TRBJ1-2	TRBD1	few	CASTYQTGQEGYTF	TGTGCCAGCACTTATCAGACGGGACAGGAGGGCTACACCTTC
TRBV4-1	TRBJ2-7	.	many	CASSVRPAGSYEQYF	TGCGCCAGCAGCGTTAGACCTGCGGGTTCCTACGAGCAGTACTTC
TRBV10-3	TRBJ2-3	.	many	CAISDLGRGTDTQYF	TGTGCCATCAGTGATTTGGGACGCGGCACAGATACGCAGTATTTT
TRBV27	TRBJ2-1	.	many	CASFGLADNEQFF	TGTGCCAGCTTCGGGCTAGCCGACAATGAGCAGTTCTTC
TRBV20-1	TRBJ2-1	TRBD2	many	CSASGLAAKGQFF	TGCAGTGCTTCGGGACTAGCAGCCAAAGGGCAGTTCTTC
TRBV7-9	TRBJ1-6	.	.	CASSPKVGPSSYNSPLHF	TGTGCCAGCAGCCCCAAGGTGGGGCCTAGCTCCTATAATTCACCCCTCCACTTT
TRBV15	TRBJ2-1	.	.	CATSRDYGSMTSLGHNEQFF	TGTGCCACCAGCAGAGATTATGGTTCGATGACCTCCCTAGGCCACAATGAGCAGTTCTTC
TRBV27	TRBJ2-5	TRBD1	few	CASSRDSRPETQYF	TGTGCCAGCAGCCGGGACAGTCGCCCAGAGACCCAGTACTTC
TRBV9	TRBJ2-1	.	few	CASSVVGTQDGSGSYNEQFF	TGTGCCAGCAGCGTAGTAGGGACCCAAGACGGGAGCGGCTCCTACAATGAGCAGTTCTTC
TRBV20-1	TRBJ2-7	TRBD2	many	CSAPGLAGGTGSGYEQYF	TGCAGTGCCCCGGGACTAGCGGGAGGGACGGGATCAGGATACGAGCAGTACTTC
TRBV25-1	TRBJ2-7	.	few	CASSRWGGGSSYEQYF	TGTGCCAGCAGTCGATGGGGGGGCGGGAGCTCCTACGAGCAGTACTTC
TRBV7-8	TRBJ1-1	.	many	CASSLGTSNTEAFF	TGTGCCAGCAGCTTAGGCACCTCGAACACTGAAGCTTTCTTT
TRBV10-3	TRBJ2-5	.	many	CAISGRGAALETQYF	TGTGCCATCAGTGGTCGGGGGGCGGCATTGGAGACCCAGTACTTC
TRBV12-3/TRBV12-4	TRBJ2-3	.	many	CASSYQGDTQYF	TGTGCCAGCAGTTACCAGGGAGATACGCAGTATTTT
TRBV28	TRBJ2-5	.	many	CASIAGSQETQYF	TGTGCCAGCATCGCCGGGAGCCAAGAGACCCAGTACTTC
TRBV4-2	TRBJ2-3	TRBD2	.	CASTQEGLAQHLTDTQYF	TGTGCCAGCACCCAGGAAGGACTAGCTCAACACCTCACAGATACGCAGTATTTT
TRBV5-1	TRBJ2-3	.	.	CASSLDQPADTQYF	TGCGCCAGCAGCTTGGATCAACCCGCAGATACGCAGTATTTT
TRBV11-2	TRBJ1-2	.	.	CASSTPSGPLYGYTF	TGTGCCAGCAGCACACCTTCGGGACCTTTATATGGCTACACCTTC
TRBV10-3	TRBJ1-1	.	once	CAPAGVTVNTEAFF	TGTGCCCCCGCCGGGGTCACCGTGAACACTGAAGCTTTCTTT
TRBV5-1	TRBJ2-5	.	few	CASSWATGTLEETQYF	TGCGCCAGCAGCTGGGCGACCGGGACATTGGAAGAGACCCAGTACTTC
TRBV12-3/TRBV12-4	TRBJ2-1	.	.	CASSFWETREQFF	TGTGCCAGCAGTTTCTGGGAGACCCGTGAGCAGTTCTTC
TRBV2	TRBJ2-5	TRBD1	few	CASSPTGTPKETQYF	TGTGCCAGCAGCCCGACAGGGACCCCCAAAGAGACCCAGTACTTC
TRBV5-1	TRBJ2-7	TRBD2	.	CASSPDPGGTYEQYF	TGCGCCAGCAGCCCGGACCCGGGAGGGACCTACGAGCAGTACTTC
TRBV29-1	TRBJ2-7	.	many	CSGTTRANYEQYF	TGCAGCGGTACGACTAGAGCCAACTACGAGCAGTACTTC